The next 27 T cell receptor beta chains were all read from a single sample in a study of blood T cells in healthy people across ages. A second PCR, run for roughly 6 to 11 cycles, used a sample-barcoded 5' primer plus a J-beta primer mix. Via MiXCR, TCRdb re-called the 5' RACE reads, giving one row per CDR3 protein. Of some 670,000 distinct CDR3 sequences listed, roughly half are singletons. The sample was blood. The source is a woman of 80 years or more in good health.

CDR3 coding DNA: TGTGCCAGCAGCCACACAGGGGGCGGGAACACCATATATTTT. This translates into CASSHTGGGNTIYF. The chain joins TRBV7-2 to TRBJ1-3, with 9 bases lining up with TRBD1. Germline loops: CDR1 SGHTA, CDR2 FQGNSA. This CDR3 comprises 14 residues. J was trimmed by 7 bases and V by 5 bases; bases with no gene match: 6.

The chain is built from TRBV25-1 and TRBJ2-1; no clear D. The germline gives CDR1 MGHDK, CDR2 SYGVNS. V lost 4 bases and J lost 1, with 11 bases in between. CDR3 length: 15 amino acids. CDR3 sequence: CASSAGDHSYNEQFF. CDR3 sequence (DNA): TGTGCCAGCAGTGCCGGCGACCATTCCTACAATGAGCAGTTCTTC.

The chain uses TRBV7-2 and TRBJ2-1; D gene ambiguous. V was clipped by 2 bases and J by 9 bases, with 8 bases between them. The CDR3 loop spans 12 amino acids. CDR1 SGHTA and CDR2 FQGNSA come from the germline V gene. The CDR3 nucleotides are TGTGCCAGCAGCTTACGTTACGGTGAGCAGTTCTTC. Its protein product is CASSLRYGEQFF.

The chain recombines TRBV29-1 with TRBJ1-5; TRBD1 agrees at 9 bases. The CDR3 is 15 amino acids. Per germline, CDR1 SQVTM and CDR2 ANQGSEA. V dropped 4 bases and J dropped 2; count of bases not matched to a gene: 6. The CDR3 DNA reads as TGCAGCGTTGTACAGGGGGCCGGAGGCAATCAGCCCCAGCATTTT. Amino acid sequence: CSVVQGAGGNQPQHF.

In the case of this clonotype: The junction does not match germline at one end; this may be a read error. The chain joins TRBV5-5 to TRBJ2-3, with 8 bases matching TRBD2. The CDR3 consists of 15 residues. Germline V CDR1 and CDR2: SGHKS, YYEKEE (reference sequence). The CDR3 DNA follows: TGTGCCAGCAGCTTGCGGGGGGGCATGACAGATGCGCAGTATTTT. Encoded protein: CASSLRGGMTDAQYF.

The CDR3 nucleotides read TGTGCCAGCAGCCAAGTAGCCGGGAACTATGGCTACACCTTC. It specifies CASSQVAGNYGYTF. The chain combines TRBV3-1 with TRBJ1-2, with D uncertain. The CDR3 consists of 14 residues. Germline CDR1 is LGHDT and CDR2 is YNNKEL (reference sequence). V lost 1 base, J lost 2 bases, and 8 bases lay in between.

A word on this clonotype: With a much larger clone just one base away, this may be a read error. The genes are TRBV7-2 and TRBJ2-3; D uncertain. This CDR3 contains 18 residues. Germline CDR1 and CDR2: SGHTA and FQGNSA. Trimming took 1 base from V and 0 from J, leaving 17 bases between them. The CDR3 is CASSLVRNSPSSTDTQYF. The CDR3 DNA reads TGTGCCAGCAGCTTAGTCCGGAACAGCCCTTCTAGCACAGATACGCAGTATTTT.

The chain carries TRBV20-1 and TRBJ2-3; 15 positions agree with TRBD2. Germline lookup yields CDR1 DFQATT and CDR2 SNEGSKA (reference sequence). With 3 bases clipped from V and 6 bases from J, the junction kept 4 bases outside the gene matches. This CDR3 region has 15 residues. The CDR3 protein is CSASRTSGGADTQYF. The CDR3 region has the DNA TGCAGTGCTAGTCGGACTAGCGGGGGGGCGGATACGCAGTATTTT.

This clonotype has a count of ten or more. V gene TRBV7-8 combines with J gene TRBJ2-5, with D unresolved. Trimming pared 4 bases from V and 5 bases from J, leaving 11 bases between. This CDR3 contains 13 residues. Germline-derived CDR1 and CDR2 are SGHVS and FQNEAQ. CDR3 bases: TGTGCCAGCAGCTCCCAACTTGGGGAGACCCAGTACTTC. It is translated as CASSSQLGETQYF.

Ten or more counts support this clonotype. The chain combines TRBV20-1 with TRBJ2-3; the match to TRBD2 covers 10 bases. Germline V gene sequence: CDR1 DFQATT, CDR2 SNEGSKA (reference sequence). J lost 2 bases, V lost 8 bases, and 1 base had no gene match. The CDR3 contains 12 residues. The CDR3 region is CSSGGATDTQYF. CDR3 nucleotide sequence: TGCAGTAGCGGGGGGGCCACAGATACGCAGTATTTT.

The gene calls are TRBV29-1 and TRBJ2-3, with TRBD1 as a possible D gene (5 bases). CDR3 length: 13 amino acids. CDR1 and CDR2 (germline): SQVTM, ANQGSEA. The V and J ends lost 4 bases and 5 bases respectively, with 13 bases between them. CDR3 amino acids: CSVGGLMGDTQYF. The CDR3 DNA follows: TGCAGCGTTGGGGGCCTAATGGGAGATACGCAGTATTTT.

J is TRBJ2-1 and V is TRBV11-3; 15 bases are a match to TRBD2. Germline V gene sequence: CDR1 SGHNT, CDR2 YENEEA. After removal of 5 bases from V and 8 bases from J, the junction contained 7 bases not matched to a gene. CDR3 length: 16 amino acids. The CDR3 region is CASSRGTSGRIDEQFF. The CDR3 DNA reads TGTGCCAGCAGCCGCGGGACTAGCGGGAGGATTGATGAGCAGTTCTTC.

The DNA of the CDR3 is TGCAGCGTCGAGTGGGCAGGGGCTGGAAACACCATATATTTT. Translating gives CSVEWAGAGNTIYF. The chain carries TRBV29-1 and TRBJ1-3, with D maybe TRBD1 (6 bases). The germline V and J ends were trimmed by 6 bases and 2 bases, with 14 bases remaining between them. The CDR3 totals 14 residues. The germline gives CDR1 SQVTM, CDR2 ANQGSEA.

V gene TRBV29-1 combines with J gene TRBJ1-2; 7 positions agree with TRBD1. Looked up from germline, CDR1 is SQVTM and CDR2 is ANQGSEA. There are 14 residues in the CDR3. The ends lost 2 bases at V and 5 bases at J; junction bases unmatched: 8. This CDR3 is CSVEKGVQGYGYTF. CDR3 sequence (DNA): TGCAGCGTTGAAAAGGGAGTACAGGGGTATGGCTACACCTTC. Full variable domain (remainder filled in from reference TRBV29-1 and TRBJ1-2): SAVISQKPSRDICQRGTSLTIQCQVDSQVTMMFWYRQQPGQSLTLIATANQGSEATYESGFVIDKFPISRPNLTFSTLTVSNMSPEDSSIYLCSVEKGVQGYGYTFGSGTRLTVV.

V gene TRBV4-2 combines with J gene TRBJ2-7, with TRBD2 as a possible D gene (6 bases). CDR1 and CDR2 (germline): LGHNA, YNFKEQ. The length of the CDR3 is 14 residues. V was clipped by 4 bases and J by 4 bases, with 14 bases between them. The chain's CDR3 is CASSPPGGEYEQYF. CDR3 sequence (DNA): TGTGCCAGCAGCCCCCCGGGCGGGGAATACGAGCAGTACTTC.

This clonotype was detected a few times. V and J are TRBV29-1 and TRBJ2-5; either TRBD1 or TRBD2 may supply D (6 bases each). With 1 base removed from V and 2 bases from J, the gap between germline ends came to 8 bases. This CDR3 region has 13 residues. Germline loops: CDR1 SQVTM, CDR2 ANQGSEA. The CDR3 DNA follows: TGCAGCGTTGAAGGGGGGGCTCAAGAGACCCAGTACTTC. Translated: CSVEGGAQETQYF.

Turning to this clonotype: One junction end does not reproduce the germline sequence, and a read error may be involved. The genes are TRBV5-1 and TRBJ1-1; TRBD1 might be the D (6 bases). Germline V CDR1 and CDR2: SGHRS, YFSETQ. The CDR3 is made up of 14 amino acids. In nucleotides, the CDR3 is TGCGCCAGCACTTTGGACAGCTTGAACACTGAAACTTTCTTT. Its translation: CASTLDSLNTETFF.

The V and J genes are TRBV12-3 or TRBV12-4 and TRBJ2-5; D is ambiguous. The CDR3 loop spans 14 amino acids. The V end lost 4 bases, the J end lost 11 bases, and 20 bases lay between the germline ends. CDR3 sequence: CASSSQLDRNEQYF. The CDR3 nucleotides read TGTGCCAGCAGTTCGCAGCTTGACCGCAATGAGCAGTACTTC.

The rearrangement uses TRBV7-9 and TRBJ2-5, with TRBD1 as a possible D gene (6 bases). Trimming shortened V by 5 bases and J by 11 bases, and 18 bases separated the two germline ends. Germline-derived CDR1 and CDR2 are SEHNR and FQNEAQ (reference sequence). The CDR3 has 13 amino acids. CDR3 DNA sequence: TGTGCCAGCAGCCCAAGCGAACACAGGGAGCAGTACTTC. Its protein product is CASSPSEHREQYF.

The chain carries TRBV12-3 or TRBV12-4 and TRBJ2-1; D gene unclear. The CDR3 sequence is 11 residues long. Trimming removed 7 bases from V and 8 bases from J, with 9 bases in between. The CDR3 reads CASTLADEQFF. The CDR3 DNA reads TGTGCCAGCACCCTGGCCGATGAGCAGTTCTTC.

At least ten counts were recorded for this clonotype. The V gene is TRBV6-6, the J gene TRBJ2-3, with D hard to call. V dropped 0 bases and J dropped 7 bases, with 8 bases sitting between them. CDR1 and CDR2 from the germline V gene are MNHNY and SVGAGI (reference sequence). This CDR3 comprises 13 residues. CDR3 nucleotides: TGTGCCAGCAGTTACTCGGGCCCTTATACGCAGTATTTT. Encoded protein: CASSYSGPYTQYF.

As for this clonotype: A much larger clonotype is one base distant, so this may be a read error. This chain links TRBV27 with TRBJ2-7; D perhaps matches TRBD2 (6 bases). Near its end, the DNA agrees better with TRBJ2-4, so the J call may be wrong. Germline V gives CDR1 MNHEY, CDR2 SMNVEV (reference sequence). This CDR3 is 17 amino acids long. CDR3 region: CASSPTPPGLGIDIQYF. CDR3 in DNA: TGTGCCAGCAGTCCGACTCCGCCGGGACTGGGGATCGACATTCAGTACTTC.

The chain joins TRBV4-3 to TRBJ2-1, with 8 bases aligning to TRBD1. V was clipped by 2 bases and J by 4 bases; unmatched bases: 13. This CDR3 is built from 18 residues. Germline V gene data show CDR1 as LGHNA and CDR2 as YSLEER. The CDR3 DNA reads TGCGCCAGCAGCCAACTTCGGGCACAGGGGGAAGGTTACAATGAGCAGTTCTTC. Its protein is CASSQLRAQGEGYNEQFF.

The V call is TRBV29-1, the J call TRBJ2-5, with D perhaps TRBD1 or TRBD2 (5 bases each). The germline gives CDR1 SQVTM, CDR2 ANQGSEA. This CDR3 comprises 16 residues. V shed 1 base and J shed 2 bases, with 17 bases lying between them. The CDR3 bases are TGCAGCGTTGAAGGGCACCAGCGGACATTACAAGAGACCCAGTACTTC. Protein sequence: CSVEGHQRTLQETQYF.

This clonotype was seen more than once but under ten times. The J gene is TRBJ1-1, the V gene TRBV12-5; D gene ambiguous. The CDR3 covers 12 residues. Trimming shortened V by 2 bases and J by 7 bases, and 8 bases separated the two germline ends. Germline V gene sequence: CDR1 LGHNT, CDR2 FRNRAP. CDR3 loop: CASGLTANEAFF. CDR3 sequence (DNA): TGTGCTAGTGGTTTGACGGCGAATGAAGCTTTCTTT.

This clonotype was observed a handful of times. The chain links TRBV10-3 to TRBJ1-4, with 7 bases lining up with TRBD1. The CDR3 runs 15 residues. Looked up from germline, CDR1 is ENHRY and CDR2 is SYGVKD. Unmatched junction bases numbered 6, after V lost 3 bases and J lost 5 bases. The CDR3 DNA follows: TGTGCCATCAGTGACCGGGGACAGCCGAATGAAAAACTGTTTTTT. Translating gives CAISDRGQPNEKLFF.

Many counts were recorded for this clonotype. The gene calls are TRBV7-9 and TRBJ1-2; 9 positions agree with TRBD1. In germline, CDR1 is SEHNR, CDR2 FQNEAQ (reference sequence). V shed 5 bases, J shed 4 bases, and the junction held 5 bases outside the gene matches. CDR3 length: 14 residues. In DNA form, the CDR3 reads TGTGCCAGCAGCGACCGGGACAGGGTCTATGGCTACACCTTC. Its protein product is CASSDRDRVYGYTF.